This note documents a single T cell receptor (beta chain) sequence. Preparing the TCRbeta library involved the use of unique molecular identifiers. TCRdb recomputed calls from the PCR reads with MiXCR, one row per CDR3 protein. The repertoire includes about 870,000 distinct CDR3 sequences, less than 20% of them detected once, and 5% sits in the top ten. Germline V gene data show CDR1 as SGHAT and CDR2 as FQDESV (reference sequence). CDR3 length: 18 amino acids. V dropped 0 bases and J dropped 3 bases, with 19 bases sitting between them. The sample comes from a study of T-cell reconstitution after alpha-beta-depleted transplantation in children.

The clonotype was recovered from a male patient younger than 18 who had a stem cell transplant for acute lymphoblastic leukemia, so the T cells may come from the graft donor. The chain joins TRBV11-1 to TRBJ2-3; D tentatively fits TRBD1 or TRBD2 (5 bases each). The sequencing here drew on PBMCs, mostly from graft donor cells, taken 360 days after TCRalphabeta/CD19-depleted stem cell transplant. The CDR3 DNA reads TGTGCCAGCAGCTTAGCGATCGGGGCAGGGATGTCGACAGATACGCAGTATTTT. Amino acids: CASSLAIGAGMSTDTQYF.